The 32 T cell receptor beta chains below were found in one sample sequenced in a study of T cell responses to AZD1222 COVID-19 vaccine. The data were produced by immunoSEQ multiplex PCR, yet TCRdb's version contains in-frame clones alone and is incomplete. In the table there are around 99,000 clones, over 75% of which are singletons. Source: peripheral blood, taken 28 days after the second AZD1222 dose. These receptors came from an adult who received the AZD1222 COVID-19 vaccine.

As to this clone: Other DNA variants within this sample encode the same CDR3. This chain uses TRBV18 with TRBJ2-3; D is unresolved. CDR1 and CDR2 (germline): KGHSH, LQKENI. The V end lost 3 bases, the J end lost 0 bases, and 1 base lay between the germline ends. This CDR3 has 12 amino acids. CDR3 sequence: CASSPSTDTQYF. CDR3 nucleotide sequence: TGTGCCAGCTCACCTAGCACAGATACGCAGTATTTT.

The CDR3 region has the DNA TGTGCCTGGAGTGAAAAACCCCTACGGCAAGGTGGCTACACCTTC. The encoded protein is CAWSEKPLRQGGYTF. V is TRBV30 and J is TRBJ1-2; D call uncertain. Trimming left V 1 base short and J 7 bases short, with 19 bases between. Germline CDR1 GTSNPN, CDR2 SVGIG (reference sequence). The CDR3 sequence is 15 residues long.

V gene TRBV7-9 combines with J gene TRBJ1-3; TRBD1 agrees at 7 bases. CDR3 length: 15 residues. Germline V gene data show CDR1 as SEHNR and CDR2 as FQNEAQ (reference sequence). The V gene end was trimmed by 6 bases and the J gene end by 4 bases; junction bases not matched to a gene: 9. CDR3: CASSSQGGKGNTIYF. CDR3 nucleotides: TGTGCCAGCAGTTCCCAAGGGGGCAAAGGAAACACCATATATTTT.

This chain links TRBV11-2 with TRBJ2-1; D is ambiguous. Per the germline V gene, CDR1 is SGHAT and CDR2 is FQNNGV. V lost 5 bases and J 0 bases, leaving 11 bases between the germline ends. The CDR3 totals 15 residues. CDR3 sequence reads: CASSPDPNSYNEQFF. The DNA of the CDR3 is TGTGCCAGCAGCCCAGATCCCAACTCCTACAATGAGCAGTTCTTC.

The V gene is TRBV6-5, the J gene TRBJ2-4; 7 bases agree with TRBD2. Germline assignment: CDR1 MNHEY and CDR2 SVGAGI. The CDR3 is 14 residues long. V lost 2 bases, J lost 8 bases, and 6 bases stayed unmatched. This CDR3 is CASSYGEGGYIQYF. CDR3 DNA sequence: TGTGCCAGCAGTTACGGAGAGGGAGGGTACATTCAGTACTTC.

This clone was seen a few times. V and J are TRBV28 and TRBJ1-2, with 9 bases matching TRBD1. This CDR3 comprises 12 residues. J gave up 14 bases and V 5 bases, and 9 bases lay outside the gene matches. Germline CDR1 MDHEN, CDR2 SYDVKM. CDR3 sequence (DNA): TGTGCCAGCAGTCCCCCGGGACAGGGAAAAACCTTC. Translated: CASSPPGQGKTF.

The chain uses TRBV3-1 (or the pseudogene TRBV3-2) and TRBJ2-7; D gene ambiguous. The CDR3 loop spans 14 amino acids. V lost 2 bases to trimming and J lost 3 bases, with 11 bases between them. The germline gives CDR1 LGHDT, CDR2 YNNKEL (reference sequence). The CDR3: CASSQWAGDYEQYF. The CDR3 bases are TGTGCCAGCAGCCAATGGGCTGGGGACTACGAGCAGTACTTC.

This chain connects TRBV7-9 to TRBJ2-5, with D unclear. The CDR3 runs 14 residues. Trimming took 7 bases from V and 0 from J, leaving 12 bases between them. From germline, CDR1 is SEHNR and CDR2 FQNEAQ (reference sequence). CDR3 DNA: TGTGCCAGCAAGATCAGTGAATACCAAGAGACCCAGTACTTC. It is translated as CASKISEYQETQYF.

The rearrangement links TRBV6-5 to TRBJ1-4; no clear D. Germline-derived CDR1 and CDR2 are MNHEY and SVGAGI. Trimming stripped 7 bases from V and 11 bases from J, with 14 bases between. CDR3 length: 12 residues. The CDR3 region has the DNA TGTGCCAGCACCTCAAGACGTGGGAAACTGTTTTTT. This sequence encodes CASTSRRGKLFF.

CDR3 loop: CASRPGTSGSTDTQYF. The CDR3 DNA follows: TGTGCCAGCAGGCCTGGGACTAGCGGGAGTACAGATACGCAGTATTTT. This chain uses TRBV28 with TRBJ2-3; 14 bases match TRBD2. The CDR3 sequence is 16 residues long. The V gene's germline CDR1 is MDHEN and CDR2 SYDVKM. The V and J ends lost 6 bases and 3 bases, in that order; junction bases with no gene match: 5.

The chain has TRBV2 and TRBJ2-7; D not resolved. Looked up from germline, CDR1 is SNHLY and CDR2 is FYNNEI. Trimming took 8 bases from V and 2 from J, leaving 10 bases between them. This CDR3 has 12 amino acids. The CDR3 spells CASRLYAYEQYF. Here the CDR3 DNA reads TGTGCCAGCCGATTATACGCCTACGAGCAGTACTTC.

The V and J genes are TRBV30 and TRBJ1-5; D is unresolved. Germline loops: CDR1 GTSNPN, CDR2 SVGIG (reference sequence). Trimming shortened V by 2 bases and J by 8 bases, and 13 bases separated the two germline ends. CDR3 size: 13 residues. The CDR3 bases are TGTGCCTGGAGTCTAGTGGGTGTCGAGCCCCAGCATTTT. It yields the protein CAWSLVGVEPQHF.

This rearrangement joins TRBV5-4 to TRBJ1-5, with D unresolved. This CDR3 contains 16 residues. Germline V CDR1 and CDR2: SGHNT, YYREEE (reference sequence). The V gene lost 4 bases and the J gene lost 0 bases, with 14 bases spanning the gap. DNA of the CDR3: TGTGCCAGCAGCATGGACGGAGATTATAGCAATCAGCCCCAGCATTTT. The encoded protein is CASSMDGDYSNQPQHF. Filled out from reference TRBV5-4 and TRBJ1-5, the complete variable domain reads ETGVTQSPTHLIKTRGQQVTLRCSSQSGHNTVSWYQQALGQGPQFIFQYYREEENGRGNFPPRFSGLQFPNYSSELNVNALELDDSALYLCASSMDGDYSNQPQHFGDGTRLSIL.

The CDR3 is CASSSRDSYNEQFF. CDR3 nucleotide sequence: TGTGCCAGCAGTTCCCGGGACAGCTACAATGAGCAGTTCTTC. The chain is built from TRBV27 and TRBJ2-1, with 7 bases aligning to TRBD1. The germline CDR1 and CDR2 sequences are MNHEY and SMNVEV (reference sequence). The J segment lost 3 bases and the V segment lost 4 bases, leaving 3 bases of the junction unmatched. The CDR3 sequence is 14 residues long.

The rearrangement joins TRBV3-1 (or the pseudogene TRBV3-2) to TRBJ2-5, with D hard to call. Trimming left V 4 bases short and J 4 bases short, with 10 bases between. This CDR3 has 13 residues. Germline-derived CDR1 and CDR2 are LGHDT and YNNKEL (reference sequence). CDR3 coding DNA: TGTGCCAGCAGCCCCCGACATTTAGAGACCCAGTACTTC. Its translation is CASSPRHLETQYF.

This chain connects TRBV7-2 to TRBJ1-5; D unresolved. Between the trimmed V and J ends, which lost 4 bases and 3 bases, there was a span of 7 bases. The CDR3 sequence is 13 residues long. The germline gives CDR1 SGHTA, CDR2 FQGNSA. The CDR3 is CASSSWINQPQHF. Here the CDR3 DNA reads TGTGCCAGCAGCTCATGGATCAATCAGCCCCAGCATTTT.

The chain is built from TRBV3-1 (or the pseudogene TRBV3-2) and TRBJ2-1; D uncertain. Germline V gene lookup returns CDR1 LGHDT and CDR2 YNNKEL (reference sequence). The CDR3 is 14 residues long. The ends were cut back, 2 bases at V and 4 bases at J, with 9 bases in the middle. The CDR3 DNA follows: TGTGCCAGCAGCCAAACGTCGGCGTACAATGAGCAGTTCTTC. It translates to CASSQTSAYNEQFF.

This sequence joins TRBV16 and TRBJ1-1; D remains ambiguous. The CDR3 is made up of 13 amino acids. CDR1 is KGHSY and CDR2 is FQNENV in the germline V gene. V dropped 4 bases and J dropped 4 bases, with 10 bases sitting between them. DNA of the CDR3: TGTGCCAGCAGCCGGGTGGGAGGCACTGAAGCTTTCTTT. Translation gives CASSRVGGTEAFF. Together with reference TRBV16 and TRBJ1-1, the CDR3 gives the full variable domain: GEEVAQTPKHLVRGEGQKAKLYCAPIKGHSYVFWYQQVLKNEFKFLISFQNENVFDETGMPKERFSAKCLPNSPCSLEIQATKLEDSAVYFCASSRVGGTEAFFGQGTRLTVV.

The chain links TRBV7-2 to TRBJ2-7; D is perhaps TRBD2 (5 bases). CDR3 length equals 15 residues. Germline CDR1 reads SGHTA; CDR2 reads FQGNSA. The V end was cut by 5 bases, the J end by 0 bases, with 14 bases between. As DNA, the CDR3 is TGTGCCAGCAGCGGAAGAGCGGTAAGCTCCTACGAGCAGTACTTC. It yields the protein CASSGRAVSSYEQYF.

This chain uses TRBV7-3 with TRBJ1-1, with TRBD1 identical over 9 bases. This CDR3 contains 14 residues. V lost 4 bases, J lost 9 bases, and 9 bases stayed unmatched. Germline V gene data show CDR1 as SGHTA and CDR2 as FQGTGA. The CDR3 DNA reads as TGTGCCAGCAGCTCCACAGGGGGCACTTCGAAAGCTTTCTTT. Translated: CASSSTGGTSKAFF.

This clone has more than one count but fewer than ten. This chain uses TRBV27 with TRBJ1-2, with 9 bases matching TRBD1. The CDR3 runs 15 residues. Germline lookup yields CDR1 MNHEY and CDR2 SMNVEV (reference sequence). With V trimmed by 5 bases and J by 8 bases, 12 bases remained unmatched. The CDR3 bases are TGTGCCAGCAGTCCATCCGGACAGGGGTTGGGGGGCTACACCTTC. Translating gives CASSPSGQGLGGYTF.

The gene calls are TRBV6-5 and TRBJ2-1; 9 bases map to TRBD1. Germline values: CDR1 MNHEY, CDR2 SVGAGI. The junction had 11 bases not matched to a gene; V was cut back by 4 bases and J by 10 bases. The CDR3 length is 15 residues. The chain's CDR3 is CASSLPGQGTGEQFF. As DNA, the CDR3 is TGTGCCAGCAGTTTACCGGGACAGGGTACGGGCGAGCAGTTCTTC.

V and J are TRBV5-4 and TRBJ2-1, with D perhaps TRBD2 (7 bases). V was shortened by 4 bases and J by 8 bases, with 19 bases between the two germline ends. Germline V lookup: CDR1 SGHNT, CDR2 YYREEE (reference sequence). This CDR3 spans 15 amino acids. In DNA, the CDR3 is TGTGCCAGCAGCCCCAGGGGCGGGAGTGCCCATGAGCAGTTCTTC. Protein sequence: CASSPRGGSAHEQFF.

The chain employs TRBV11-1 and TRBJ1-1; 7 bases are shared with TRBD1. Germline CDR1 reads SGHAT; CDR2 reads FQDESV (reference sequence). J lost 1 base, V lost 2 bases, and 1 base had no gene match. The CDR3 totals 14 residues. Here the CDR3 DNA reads TGTGCCAGCAGCTTAAGGGGGCGGAACACTGAAGCTTTCTTT. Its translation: CASSLRGRNTEAFF.

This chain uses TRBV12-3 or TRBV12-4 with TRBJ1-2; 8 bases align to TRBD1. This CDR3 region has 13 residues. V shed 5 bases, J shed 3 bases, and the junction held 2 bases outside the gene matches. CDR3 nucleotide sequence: TGTGCCAGCAGTCCGGGACAGGACTATGGCTACACCTTC. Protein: CASSPGQDYGYTF.

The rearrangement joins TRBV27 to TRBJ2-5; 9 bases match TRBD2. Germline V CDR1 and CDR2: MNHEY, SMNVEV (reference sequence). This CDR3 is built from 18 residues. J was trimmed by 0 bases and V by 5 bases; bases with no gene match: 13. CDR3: CASSPGTSRGRYQETQYF. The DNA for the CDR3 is TGTGCCAGCAGTCCAGGGACTAGCAGGGGCCGGTACCAAGAGACCCAGTACTTC.

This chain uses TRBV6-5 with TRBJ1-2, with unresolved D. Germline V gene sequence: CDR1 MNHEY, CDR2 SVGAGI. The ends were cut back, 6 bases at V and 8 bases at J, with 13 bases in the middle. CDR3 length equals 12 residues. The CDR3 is CASSRPGEGYTF. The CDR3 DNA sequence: TGTGCCAGCAGCCGACCGGGTGAGGGCTACACCTTC.

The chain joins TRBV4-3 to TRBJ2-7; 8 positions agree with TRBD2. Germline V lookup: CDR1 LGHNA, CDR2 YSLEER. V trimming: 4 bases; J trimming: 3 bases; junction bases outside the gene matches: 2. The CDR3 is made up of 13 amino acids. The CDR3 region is CASSPTSGYEQYF. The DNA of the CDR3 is TGCGCCAGCAGCCCCACTAGCGGCTACGAGCAGTACTTC.

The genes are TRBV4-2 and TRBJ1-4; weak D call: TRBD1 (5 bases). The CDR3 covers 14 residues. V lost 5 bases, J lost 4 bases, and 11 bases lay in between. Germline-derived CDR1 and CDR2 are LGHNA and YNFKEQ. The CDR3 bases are TGTGCCAGCAGCTCCGACAGTAATAATGAAAAACTGTTTTTT. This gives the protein CASSSDSNNEKLFF.

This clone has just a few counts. The CDR3 DNA is TGTGCCAGCAGCCTTTTGGGGGTTCGTACTGAAGCTTTCTTT. Protein: CASSLLGVRTEAFF. V usage is TRBV7-9 and J usage is TRBJ1-1, with D possibly matching TRBD1 (5 bases). The germline gives CDR1 SEHNR, CDR2 FQNEAQ (reference sequence). Trimming stripped 5 bases from V and 5 bases from J, with 15 bases between. The CDR3 is 14 residues long.

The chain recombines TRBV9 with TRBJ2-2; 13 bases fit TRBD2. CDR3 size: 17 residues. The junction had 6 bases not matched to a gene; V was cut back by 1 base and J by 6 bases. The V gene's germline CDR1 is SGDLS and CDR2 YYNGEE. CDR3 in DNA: TGTGCCAGCAGCGTACCCACTAGCGGGAGGGCCCCCGGGGAGCTGTTTTTT. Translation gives CASSVPTSGRAPGELFF.

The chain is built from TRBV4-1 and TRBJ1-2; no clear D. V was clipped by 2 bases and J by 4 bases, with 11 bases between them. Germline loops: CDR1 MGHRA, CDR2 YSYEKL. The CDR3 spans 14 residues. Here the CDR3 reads CASSQRPGTYGYTF. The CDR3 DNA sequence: TGCGCCAGCAGCCAACGGCCGGGAACCTATGGCTACACCTTC.